This T cell receptor (beta chain) emerged from a study of shared clonotypes between healthy human individuals. TCRdb's copy holds only in-frame clones and misses some; the assay was immunoSEQ multiplex PCR. The top ten clones hold 0.39% of a sample with some 2.3 million clones, 80% to 95% of them seen once. On this clone: The sample carries other DNA sequences with the same CDR3.

The CDR3 is made up of 14 amino acids. Germline loops: CDR1 MGHRA, CDR2 YSYEKL. Trimming took off 1 base at V and 0 bases at J, with 7 bases between the two ends. Sequencing used naive CD4+ T cells from PBMCs. Subset denoted: CD45RA+ positively selected. The J gene is TRBJ2-7, the V gene TRBV4-1; D remains ambiguous. The TCR comes from a man aged 18-30 years in good health. Some clones in this sample may be carry-over from other donors' samples. CDR3 DNA: TGCGCCAGCAGCCAAGGGGCCCTCTCCTACGAGCAGTACTTC. This sequence encodes CASSQGALSYEQYF.